This T cell receptor (beta chain) was sequenced in a study of cytomegalovirus exposure and HLA in healthy donors. Researchers ran the PCR with 60 Vbeta and 13 Jbeta primers. Sequencing used immunoSEQ multiplex PCR; TCRdb keeps in-frame clones, though not all of them. The sample lists 110,000 or so clones, about 80% seen once, with about 5% in the top ten. This CDR3 has 11 amino acids. Germline assignment: CDR1 SEHNR and CDR2 FQNEAQ (reference sequence). The gene calls are TRBV7-9 and TRBJ1-6; no firm D call. The sample consisted of PBMCs. The TCR comes from a woman aged 25 to 45 in good health and CMV-seropositive. Written as DNA, the CDR3 is TGTGATCCCCCGGGGAATTCACCCCTCCACTTT. Translated, it gives CDPPGNSPLHF.